The 16 T cell receptor beta chains given below trace back to one sample, sequenced in a study of blood T cell repertoires in COVID-19 (dated by TCRdb to the early 2020s). The receptor library was made with the immunoSEQ multiplex PCR assay. What TCRdb holds here is the immuneACCESS table cut down to in-frame rearrangements. Part of the clones is not present; checked against another copy, under half of the missing clones reflect an unresolved V gene, and the others are unexplained. A total of around 180,000 clones appear in this sample, 81% of them only once. 12% of the sample is taken by the ten largest. Sequenced: peripheral blood. The source is an elderly woman with COVID-19, enrolled during active disease.

This sequence joins TRBV28 and TRBJ2-7, with 10 bases identical to TRBD1. With 1 base clipped from V and 1 base from J, the junction kept 13 bases outside the gene matches. This CDR3 has 19 residues. The V gene's germline CDR1 is MDHEN and CDR2 SYDVKM. The CDR3 loop is CASSLYWLGGTGVSYEQYF. CDR3 in DNA: TGTGCCAGCAGTTTATATTGGCTAGGTGGGACAGGGGTATCCTACGAGCAGTACTTC.

In its sample, this clone was seen once. This chain links TRBV27 with TRBJ2-7; TRBD2 agrees at 9 bases. Unmatched junction bases numbered 2, after V lost 2 bases and J lost 3 bases. CDR1 and CDR2 (germline): MNHEY, SMNVEV (reference sequence). There are 14 residues in the CDR3. The CDR3 nucleotides read TGTGCCAGCAGTTTAGTAGCGGGAGTCTACGAGCAGTACTTC. Translated: CASSLVAGVYEQYF.

The CDR3 DNA reads TGTGCCACCAGCAGAGAGGCGGGCCCCCCGGGAACCGGGGAGCTGTTTTTT. This translates into CATSREAGPPGTGELFF. The chain recombines TRBV15 with TRBJ2-2; possible D gene TRBD2, 5 bases. CDR3 length: 17 residues. CDR1 and CDR2 from the germline V gene are LNHNV and YYDKDF (reference sequence). The germline V and J ends were trimmed by 0 bases and 5 bases, with 16 bases remaining between them. The full variable domain, in which reference TRBV15 and TRBJ2-2 provide the parts outside the CDR3, is DAMVIQNPRYQVTQFGKPVTLSCSQTLNHNVMYWYQQKSSQAPKLLFHYYDKDFNNEADTPDNFQSRRPNTSFCFLDIRSPGLGDTAMYLCATSREAGPPGTGELFFGEGSRLTVL.

This chain connects TRBV6-2 or TRBV6-3 to TRBJ2-2; 7 bases match TRBD1. In germline, CDR1 is MNHEY, CDR2 SVGEGT. Trimming took 2 bases from V and 3 from J; bases not matched to a gene: 9. The CDR3 extends over 17 amino acids. The CDR3: CASSYTQTGDYTGELFF. Here the CDR3 DNA reads TGTGCCAGCAGTTACACCCAAACAGGGGATTACACCGGGGAGCTGTTTTTT.

This chain links TRBV7-9 with TRBJ1-4; unclear D gene. The V gene lost 5 bases and the J gene lost 1 base, with 14 bases spanning the gap. CDR3 length: 16 residues. Germline V CDR1 and CDR2: SEHNR, FQNEAQ (reference sequence). The CDR3 protein is CASSPPSEVTNEKLFF. CDR3 sequence (DNA): TGTGCCAGCAGCCCTCCTTCGGAGGTAACTAATGAAAAACTGTTTTTT.

The chain combines TRBV7-2 with TRBJ2-7; 11 positions match TRBD2. This CDR3 region has 16 residues. Germline CDR1 reads SGHTA; CDR2 reads FQGNSA. The V and J ends lost 1 base and 4 bases, in that order; junction bases with no gene match: 6. The CDR3 DNA follows: TGTGCCAGCAGCTTAGTCGGTCTAGCGGGAGGATACGAGCAGTACTTC. Protein: CASSLVGLAGGYEQYF.

This sequence joins TRBV4-1 and TRBJ2-5; a possible D gene is TRBD2 (5 bases). Trimming removed 2 bases from V and 2 bases from J, with 12 bases in between. Per the germline V gene, CDR1 is MGHRA and CDR2 is YSYEKL. There are 15 residues in the CDR3. CDR3 residues: CASSQTGLLQETQYF. The CDR3 nucleotides are TGCGCCAGCAGCCAAACCGGACTCCTACAAGAGACCCAGTACTTC.

The chain employs TRBV24-1 and TRBJ2-3, with TRBD2 identical over 10 bases. The CDR3 has 17 amino acids. J lost 2 bases, V lost 5 bases, and 9 bases had no gene match. Germline assignment: CDR1 KGHDR and CDR2 SFDVKD. CDR3 sequence (DNA): TGTGCCACCAGTGGCCCGACTAGCGGGCGGTTCACAGATACGCAGTATTTT. Amino acids: CATSGPTSGRFTDTQYF.

The gene calls are TRBV27 and TRBJ1-6; D not certain. The CDR3 has 17 residues. Between the trimmed V and J ends, which lost 6 bases and 0 bases, there was a span of 15 bases. Per the germline V gene, CDR1 is MNHEY and CDR2 is SMNVEV (reference sequence). CDR3 DNA: TGTGCCAGCAGCATGGGCTTATTAAGCTCCTATAATTCACCCCTCCACTTT. It yields the protein CASSMGLLSSYNSPLHF.

The J gene is TRBJ2-3, the V gene TRBV10-3; 7 nucleotides agree with TRBD2. Germline CDR1 is ENHRY and CDR2 is SYGVKD. The junction had 7 bases not matched to a gene; V was cut back by 3 bases and J by 4 bases. This CDR3 region has 15 residues. CDR3 in DNA: TGTGCCATCAGTGACTGGGGGGAGGGTGCAGATACGCAGTATTTT. Its protein product is CAISDWGEGADTQYF.

The chain uses TRBV7-3 and TRBJ1-5, with TRBD1 matching over 8 bases. The CDR3 has 15 residues. J gave up 5 bases and V 4 bases, and 7 bases lay outside the gene matches. The germline gives CDR1 SGHTA, CDR2 FQGTGA. CDR3: CASSSDRGRYQPQHF. The DNA for the CDR3 is TGTGCCAGCAGCTCTGACAGGGGACGATATCAGCCCCAGCATTTT.

The chain employs TRBV5-4 and TRBJ2-5; D is perhaps TRBD2 (5 bases). The V gene lost 3 bases and the J gene lost 2 bases, with 17 bases spanning the gap. Germline V gives CDR1 SGHNT, CDR2 YYREEE (reference sequence). The CDR3 runs to 16 residues. As DNA, the CDR3 is TGTGCCAGCAGCTCCCCCGGGGTAGGAGGACAAGAGACCCAGTACTTC. It encodes CASSSPGVGGQETQYF.

This chain joins TRBV28 and TRBJ2-3, with D maybe TRBD2 (6 bases). The germline CDR1 and CDR2 sequences are MDHEN and SYDVKM. The ends were cut back, 6 bases at V and 2 bases at J, with 18 bases in the middle. The CDR3 covers 16 residues. CDR3 sequence (DNA): TGTGCCAGCAGCCCGGACTATTCGGGGGTCACAGATACGCAGTATTTT. The encoded protein is CASSPDYSGVTDTQYF.

DNA for the CDR3: TGTGCCACCAGCAGTCGAGGGAGGAACTATGGCTACACCTTC. Its protein is CATSSRGRNYGYTF. This chain joins TRBV15 and TRBJ1-2; D unresolved. V lost 3 bases, J lost 2 bases, and 10 bases lay in between. This CDR3 comprises 14 residues. Germline CDR1 is LNHNV and CDR2 is YYDKDF (reference sequence). The entire variable domain, with the rest obtained from reference TRBV15 and TRBJ1-2, is as follows: DAMVIQNPRYQVTQFGKPVTLSCSQTLNHNVMYWYQQKSSQAPKLLFHYYDKDFNNEADTPDNFQSRRPNTSFCFLDIRSPGLGDTAMYLCATSSRGRNYGYTFGSGTRLTVV.

The chain combines TRBV11-2 with TRBJ1-2; D is perhaps TRBD1 (5 bases). V was trimmed by 5 bases and J by 4 bases, leaving 8 bases between them. This CDR3 spans 12 amino acids. Germline CDR1 is SGHAT and CDR2 is FQNNGV. The CDR3 sequence: CASSAQGYGYTF. In nucleotides, the CDR3 is TGTGCCAGCAGCGCCCAGGGCTATGGCTACACCTTC.

The chain is built from TRBV7-8 and TRBJ1-4, with a weak D call TRBD1 (5 bases). This CDR3 is 13 amino acids long. CDR1 and CDR2 (germline): SGHVS, FQNEAQ. V lost 6 bases and J 4 bases, leaving 9 bases between the germline ends. CDR3 in amino acids: CASSQGFNEKLFF. The CDR3 coding sequence is TGTGCCAGCAGTCAGGGTTTTAATGAAAAACTGTTTTTT.